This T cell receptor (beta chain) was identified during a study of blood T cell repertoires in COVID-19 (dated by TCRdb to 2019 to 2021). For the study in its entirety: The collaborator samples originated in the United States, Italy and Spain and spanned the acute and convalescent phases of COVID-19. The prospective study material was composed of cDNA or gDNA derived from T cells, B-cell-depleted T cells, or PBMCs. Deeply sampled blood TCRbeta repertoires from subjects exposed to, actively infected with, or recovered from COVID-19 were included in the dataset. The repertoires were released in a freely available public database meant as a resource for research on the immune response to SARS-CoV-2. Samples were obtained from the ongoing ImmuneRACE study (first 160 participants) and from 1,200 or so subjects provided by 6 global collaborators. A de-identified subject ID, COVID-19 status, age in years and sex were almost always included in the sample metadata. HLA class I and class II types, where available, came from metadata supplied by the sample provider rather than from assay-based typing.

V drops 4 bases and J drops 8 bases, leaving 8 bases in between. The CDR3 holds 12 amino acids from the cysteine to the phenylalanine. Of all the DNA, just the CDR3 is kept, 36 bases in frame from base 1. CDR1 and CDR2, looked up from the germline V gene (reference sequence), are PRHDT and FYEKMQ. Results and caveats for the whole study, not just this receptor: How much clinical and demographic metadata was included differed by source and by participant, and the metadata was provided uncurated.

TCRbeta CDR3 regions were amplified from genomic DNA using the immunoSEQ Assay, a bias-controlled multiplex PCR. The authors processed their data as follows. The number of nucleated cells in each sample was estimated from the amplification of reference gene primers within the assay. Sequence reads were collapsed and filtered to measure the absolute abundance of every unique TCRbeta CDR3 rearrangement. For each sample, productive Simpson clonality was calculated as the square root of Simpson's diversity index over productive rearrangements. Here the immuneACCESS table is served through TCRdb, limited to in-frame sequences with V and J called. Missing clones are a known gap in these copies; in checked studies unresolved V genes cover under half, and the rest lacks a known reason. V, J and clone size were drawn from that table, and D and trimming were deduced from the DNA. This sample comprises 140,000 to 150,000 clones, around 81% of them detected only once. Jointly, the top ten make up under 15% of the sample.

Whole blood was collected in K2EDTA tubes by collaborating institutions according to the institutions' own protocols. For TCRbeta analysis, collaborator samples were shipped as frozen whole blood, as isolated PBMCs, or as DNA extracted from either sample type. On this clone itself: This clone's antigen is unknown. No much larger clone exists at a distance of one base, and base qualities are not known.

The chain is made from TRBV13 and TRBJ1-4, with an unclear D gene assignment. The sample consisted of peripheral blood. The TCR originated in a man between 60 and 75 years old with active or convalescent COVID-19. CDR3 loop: CASSSGWEKLFF. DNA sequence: TGTGCCAGCAGCTCCGGGTGGGAAAAACTGTTTTTT.